This TCR beta chain was sequenced during a study of blood T cell repertoires in COVID-19. For the study at large: Researchers got acute and convalescent COVID-19 samples from the United States, Italy and Spain.

The CDR3 consists of 15 residues. Germline V gene sequence: CDR1 MNHEY, CDR2 SMNVEV (reference sequence). V dropped 5 bases and J dropped 5; count of bases not matched to a gene: 9. Libraries were prepared by immunoSEQ multiplex PCR; TCRdb keeps only in-frame clonotypes and omits some of them. The data hold 88,000 or so clones, with about four fifths observed a single time. The source is a human donor in a cohort sampled during active COVID-19. V usage is TRBV27 and J usage is TRBJ2-3; 8 bases align to TRBD2. The sequenced sample consisted of peripheral blood. The CDR3 sequence is CASSLSGRSGDTQYF. The CDR3 bases are TGTGCCAGCAGTCTGAGCGGGAGAAGCGGAGATACGCAGTATTTT.